Listed below are T cell receptor beta chains from one sample, sequenced in a study of post-analysis software for immune sequencing data. TCRdb used MiXCR to reprocess the PCR reads, holding one entry per CDR3 protein. The data show hundreds of thousands of distinct CDR3 sequences, 44% seen once. Sequenced sample: blood. The receptors were sampled from a girl between 10 and 17 years old with multiple sclerosis. The CDR3 runs from the conserved cysteine through the conserved F or W. A D gene is named only where the DNA matches it firmly. Clone size appears in some rows only: once, few, many, or a class for an expanded clone.

>few|TRBJ2-5|TRBV12-3/TRBV12-4|.
CASSFYLETQYF
TGTGCCAGCAGTTTCTATCTAGAGACCCAGTACTTC
>.|TRBJ2-5|TRBV4-1|.
CASSQGPGRETQYF
TGCGCCAGCAGCCAAGGTCCAGGGAGGGAGACCCAGTACTTC
>.|TRBJ2-6|TRBV3-1|.
CASSQDPDWLALSGANVLTF
TGTGCCAGCAGCCAAGATCCTGATTGGTTAGCCCTCTCTGGGGCCAACGTCCTGACTTTC
>.|TRBJ2-3|TRBV5-1|TRBD2
CASSTGTSSSTDTQYF
TGCGCCAGCAGCACCGGGACTAGCAGTAGCACAGATACGCAGTATTTT
>.|TRBJ2-7|TRBV20-1|TRBD1
CSARGGDRSVGEQYF
TGCAGTGCTAGAGGGGGGGACAGGTCTGTAGGCGAGCAGTACTTC
>few|TRBJ1-6|TRBV6-5|.
CASHRGGELGSPLHF
TGTGCCAGCCACCGGGGGGGCGAATTGGGATCACCCCTCCACTTT
>.|TRBJ2-1|TRBV12-3/TRBV12-4|TRBD2
CASSQSGRISNEQFF
TGTGCCAGCAGCCAGAGCGGGAGAATTAGCAATGAGCAGTTCTTC
>.|TRBJ2-5|TRBV4-1|.
CASSQLLSRQETQYF
TGCGCCAGCAGCCAATTGCTTTCTCGCCAAGAGACCCAGTACTTC
>.|TRBJ2-3|TRBV6-1|TRBD1
CASSVGTGRSDTQYF
TGTGCCAGCAGCGTCGGGACAGGCAGGTCAGATACGCAGTATTTT
>.|TRBJ2-1|TRBV12-3/TRBV12-4|TRBD2
CASSFSAGLGESYNEQFF
TGTGCCAGCAGTTTCAGTGCGGGACTAGGAGAATCCTACAATGAGCAGTTCTTC
>.|TRBJ1-2|TRBV7-2|.
CASSLDPRRQIGGYTF
TGTGCCAGCAGCTTAGACCCCAGACGACAAATTGGTGGCTACACCTTC
>.|TRBJ1-4|TRBV20-1|TRBD1
CSARDPAGTEEKLFF
TGCAGTGCTAGAGACCCGGCCGGGACAGAGGAAAAACTGTTTTTT
>few|TRBJ2-5|TRBV29-1|TRBD1
CSVTGGPYQETQYF
TGCAGCGTCACAGGGGGCCCCTACCAAGAGACCCAGTACTTC
>few|TRBJ2-5|TRBV6-6|.
CASSSLRDAQETQYF
TGTGCCAGCAGTAGCCTCCGGGACGCCCAAGAGACCCAGTACTTC
>few|TRBJ1-2|TRBV7-2|.
CASSPFGGRIDGYTF
TGTGCCAGCAGCCCCTTTGGGGGGCGTATAGACGGCTACACCTTC